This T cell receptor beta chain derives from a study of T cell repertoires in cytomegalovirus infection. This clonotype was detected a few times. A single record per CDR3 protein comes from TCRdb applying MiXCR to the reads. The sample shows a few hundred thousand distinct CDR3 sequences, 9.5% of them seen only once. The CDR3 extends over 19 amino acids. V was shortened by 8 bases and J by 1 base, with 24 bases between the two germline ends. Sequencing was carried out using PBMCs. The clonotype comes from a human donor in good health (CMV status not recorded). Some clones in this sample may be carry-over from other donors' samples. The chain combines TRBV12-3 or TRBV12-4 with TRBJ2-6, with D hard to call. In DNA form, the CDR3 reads TGTGCCAGCGCCACATACACCGGGCCGGCACCTTCTGGGGCCAACGTCCTGACTTTC. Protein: CASATYTGPAPSGANVLTF.